This T cell receptor (beta chain) comes out of a study of human T cells and chemical hapten exposure. V was pared by 0 bases and J by 0 bases, with 13 bases between. CDR3 length: 17 residues. Germline V lookup: CDR1 LGHDT, CDR2 YNNKEL (reference sequence). The time point: pre-sensitization, week 0. The treatment here: therapeutic diphenylcyclopropenone sensitization with weekly scalp DPC. TCRdb processed the RACE reads anew with MiXCR; each CDR3 protein has one entry. The sample consists of over 35,000 distinct CDR3 sequences, roughly 10% of them appearing once. This TCR derives from a man aged 25-45 years with alopecia areata. Some clones in this sample may be carry-over from other donors' samples. The material sequenced was whole blood, taken in connection with sensitization to the hapten diphenylcyclopropenone (DPC). The V and J genes are TRBV3-1 and TRBJ2-3, with D unresolved. The CDR3 reads CASSQDPGIRSTDTQYF. DNA of the CDR3: TGTGCCAGCAGCCAAGATCCCGGAATTCGCAGCACAGATACGCAGTATTTT.